Following are 10 T cell receptor beta chains from one sample sequenced in a study of beta chain features in type 1 diabetes. Investigators reverse transcribed all isolated RNA, so they sequenced expressed TCRB transcripts. Assay used: immunoSEQ multiplex PCR; TCRdb lists only in-frame clones, some missing. The data contain 850,000 to 900,000 clones, 15% to 20% of them seen just once; the ten biggest clones take up 0.02% to 0.025%. Material: naive CD4+ T cells from blood. Receptor source: a woman aged 18-30 years in good health.

This clone was seen a handful of times. Other DNA sequences from this sample encode an identical CDR3 as well. Here the CDR3 reads CASSSRQNSNQPQHF. The CDR3 DNA sequence: TGTGCCAGCAGTTCTCGACAGAATAGCAATCAGCCCCAGCATTTT. The rearrangement uses TRBV27 and TRBJ1-5; D is possibly TRBD1 (5 bases). The CDR3 extends over 15 amino acids. Trimming cost V 4 bases and J 0 bases, with 10 bases left between them. Germline CDR1 MNHEY, CDR2 SMNVEV (reference sequence).

This chain uses TRBV6-1 with TRBJ2-2; D gene unclear. The CDR3 runs to 11 residues. Germline assignment: CDR1 MNHNS and CDR2 SASEGT. Trimming removed 8 bases from V and 2 bases from J, with 3 bases in between. CDR3 protein: CASCNTGELFF. The CDR3 DNA reads TGTGCCAGCTGCAACACCGGGGAGCTGTTTTTT.

This clone has more than one count but fewer than ten. This chain uses TRBV28 with TRBJ2-1; maybe TRBD1 (5 bases). This CDR3 has 15 amino acids. Germline lookup yields CDR1 MDHEN and CDR2 SYDVKM. Trimming left V 5 bases short and J 6 bases short, with 17 bases between. In nucleotides, the CDR3 is TGTGCCAGCAGTCCAACAGGTCGGGTTCGCAATGAGCAGTTCTTC. It translates to CASSPTGRVRNEQFF.

DNA of the CDR3: TGTGCCAGCAGCTTACAAGCCTTTAGCGGGAGGGGATACAATGAGCAGTTCTTC. Residues: CASSLQAFSGRGYNEQFF. This chain links TRBV5-6 with TRBJ2-1; TRBD2 aligns across 11 bases. CDR1 is SGHDT, CDR2 YYEEEE, per germline. The CDR3 loop spans 18 amino acids. With V trimmed by 2 bases and J by 4 bases, 11 bases remained unmatched.

This clone was seen more than once but under ten times. This sequence joins TRBV11-2 and TRBJ2-1, with 11 bases matching TRBD2. V was clipped by 3 bases and J by 6 bases; unmatched bases: 13. CDR3 length: 18 residues. Germline V lookup: CDR1 SGHAT, CDR2 FQNNGV. CDR3 in DNA: TGTGCCAGCAGCTTCGGGTGGGGTAGCGGGAGGGCTGGCAATGAGCAGTTCTTC. The encoded protein is CASSFGWGSGRAGNEQFF. The full variable domain, rest sourced from reference TRBV11-2 and TRBJ2-1, is EAGVAQSPRYKIIEKRQSVAFWCNPISGHATLYWYQQILGQGPKLLIQFQNNGVVDDSQLPKDRFSAERLKGVDSTLKIQPAKLEDSAVYLCASSFGWGSGRAGNEQFFGPGTRLTVL.

This clone was found a few times. The gene calls are TRBV5-1 and TRBJ2-7; TRBD2 matches 7 bases. J gave up 9 bases and V 4 bases, and 13 bases lay outside the gene matches. Germline V gives CDR1 SGHRS, CDR2 YFSETQ. The CDR3 spans 14 residues. The chain's CDR3 is CASSQGLLQRVQYF. CDR3 DNA: TGCGCCAGCAGCCAGGGACTACTTCAGCGGGTGCAGTACTTC.

The V call is TRBV5-1, the J call TRBJ2-1, with 7 bases fitting TRBD1. Germline V gives CDR1 SGHRS, CDR2 YFSETQ. There are 15 residues in the CDR3. With V trimmed by 3 bases and J by 8 bases, 11 bases remained unmatched. The CDR3 DNA follows: TGCGCCAGCAGCTCGGGACAGACCGCGGTGCATGAGCAGTTCTTC. Translating it yields CASSSGQTAVHEQFF.

This clone was seen only a few times. The V call is TRBV7-3, the J call TRBJ2-3, with TRBD2 identical over 14 bases. V shed 1 base and J 5 bases; nucleotides not matched to a gene: 2. Germline V gene sequence: CDR1 SGHTA, CDR2 FQGTGA. There are 16 residues in the CDR3. As DNA, the CDR3 is TGTGCCAGCAGCTTAAAGGGACTAGCGGGAGTAGATACGCAGTATTTT. This codes for CASSLKGLAGVDTQYF. Using reference TRBV7-3 and TRBJ2-3 for the parts outside the CDR3, the full variable domain is GAGVSQTPSNKVTEKGKYVELRCDPISGHTALYWYRQSLGQGPEFLIYFQGTGAADDSGLPNDRFFAVRPEGSVSTLKIQRTERGDSAVYLCASSLKGLAGVDTQYFGPGTRLTVL.

The CDR3 coding sequence is TGTGCCAACCCCCGGCCCTACGAGCAGTACTTC. The encoded protein is CANPRPYEQYF. The chain couples TRBV5-8 to TRBJ2-7; D is unclear. The ends were cut back, 9 bases at V and 2 bases at J, with 9 bases in the middle. Looked up from germline, CDR1 is SGHTS and CDR2 is YDEGEE. There are 11 residues in the CDR3.

The DNA of the CDR3 is TGTGCCAGCAGCGTAGAGAGGCACACTGAAGCTTTCTTT. Protein sequence: CASSVERHTEAFF. The chain links TRBV9 to TRBJ1-1; D gene ambiguous. V lost 0 bases to trimming and J lost 3 bases, with 6 bases between them. This CDR3 is built from 13 residues. Germline lookup yields CDR1 SGDLS and CDR2 YYNGEE.